The clone carrying this T cell receptor (beta chain) is classed as large. Its antigen remains unidentified. This sample was taken from a study of circulating CD8 cells and anti-PD-1 response in melanoma. General observations from the study: Only baseline and M1 samples entered the published repertoire comparisons.

Sorting of live CD3+CD8+TCRalphabeta+ cells by PD-1 and/or TIGIT gave four subsets. The CDR3 loop spans 16 amino acids. V lost 2 bases and J lost 6, with 19 bases in between. The germline CDR1 and CDR2 sequences are LNHDA and SQIVND (reference sequence). TCR libraries were prepared from around 15 ng of total RNA with the QIAseq Immune Repertoire TCR panel. Via MiXCR, TCRdb re-called the reads, giving one row per CDR3 protein. The data show about 1,300 distinct CDR3 sequences, with 10% seen just once and roughly 13% held by the top ten. The sequencing here drew on CD8+ T cells from PBMCs, taken at baseline or after one month of anti-PD-1 therapy (not recorded which). This chain links TRBV19 with TRBJ1-2; D may be TRBD1 (6 bases). The receptor was isolated from a human donor with melanoma. CDR3 DNA: TGTGCCAGTAGTATAACCCCCGTAGGGGGGGCCGATGGCTACACCTTC. As protein: CASSITPVGGADGYTF.